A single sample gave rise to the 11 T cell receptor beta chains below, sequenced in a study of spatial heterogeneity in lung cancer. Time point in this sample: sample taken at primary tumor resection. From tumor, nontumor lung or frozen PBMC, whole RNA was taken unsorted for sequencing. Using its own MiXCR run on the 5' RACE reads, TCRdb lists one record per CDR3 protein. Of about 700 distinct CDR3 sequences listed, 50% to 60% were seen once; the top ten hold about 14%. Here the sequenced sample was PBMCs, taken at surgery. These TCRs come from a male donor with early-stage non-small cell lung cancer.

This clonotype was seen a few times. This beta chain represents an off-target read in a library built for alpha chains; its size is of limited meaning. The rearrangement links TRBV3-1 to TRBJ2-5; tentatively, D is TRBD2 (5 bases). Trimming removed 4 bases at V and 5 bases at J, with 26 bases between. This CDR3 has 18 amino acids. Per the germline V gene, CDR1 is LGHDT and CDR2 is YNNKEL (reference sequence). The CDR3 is CASSPGLEVIRLKETQYF. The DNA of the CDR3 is TGTGCCAGCAGCCCAGGATTGGAGGTGATCCGGCTGAAGGAGACCCAGTACTTC.

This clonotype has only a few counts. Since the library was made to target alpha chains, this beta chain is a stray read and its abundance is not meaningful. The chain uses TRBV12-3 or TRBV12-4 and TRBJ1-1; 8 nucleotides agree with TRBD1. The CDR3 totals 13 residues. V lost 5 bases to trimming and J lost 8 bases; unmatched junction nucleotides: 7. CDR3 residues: CASSPAWTGEAFF. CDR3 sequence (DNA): TGTGCCAGCAGTCCCGCGTGGACAGGGGAAGCTTTCTTT.

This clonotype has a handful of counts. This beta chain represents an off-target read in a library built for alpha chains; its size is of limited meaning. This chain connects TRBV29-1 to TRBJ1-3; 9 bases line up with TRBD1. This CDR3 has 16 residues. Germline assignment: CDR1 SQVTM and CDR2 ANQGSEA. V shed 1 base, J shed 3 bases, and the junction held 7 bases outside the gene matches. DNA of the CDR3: TGCAGCGTTGAAGGGGAACAGGGGGCAAGTGGAAACACCATATATTTT. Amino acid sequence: CSVEGEQGASGNTIYF.

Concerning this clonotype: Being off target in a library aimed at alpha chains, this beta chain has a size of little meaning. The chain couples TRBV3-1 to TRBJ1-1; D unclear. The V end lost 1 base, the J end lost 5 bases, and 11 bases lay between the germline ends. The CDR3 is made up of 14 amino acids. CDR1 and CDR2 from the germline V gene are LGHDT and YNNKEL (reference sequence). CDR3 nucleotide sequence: TGTGCCAGCAGCCAAGCATTCCGGGATACTGAAGCTTTCTTT. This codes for CASSQAFRDTEAFF.

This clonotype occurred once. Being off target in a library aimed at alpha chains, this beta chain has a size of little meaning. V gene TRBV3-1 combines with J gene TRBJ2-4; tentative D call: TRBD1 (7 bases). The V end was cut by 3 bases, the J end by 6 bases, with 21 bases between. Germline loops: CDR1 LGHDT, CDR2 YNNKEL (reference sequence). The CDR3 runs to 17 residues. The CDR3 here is CASSHYPSGGNINIQYF. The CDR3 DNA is TGTGCCAGCAGCCATTACCCCTCAGGGGGGAATATAAACATTCAGTACTTC.

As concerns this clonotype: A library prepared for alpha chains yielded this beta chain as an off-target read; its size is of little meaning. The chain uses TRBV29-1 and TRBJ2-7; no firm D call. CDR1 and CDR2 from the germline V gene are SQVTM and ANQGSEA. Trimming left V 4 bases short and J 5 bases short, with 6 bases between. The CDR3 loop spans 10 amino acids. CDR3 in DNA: TGCAGCGTTGGCGTGAACGAGCAGTACTTC. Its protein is CSVGVNEQYF.

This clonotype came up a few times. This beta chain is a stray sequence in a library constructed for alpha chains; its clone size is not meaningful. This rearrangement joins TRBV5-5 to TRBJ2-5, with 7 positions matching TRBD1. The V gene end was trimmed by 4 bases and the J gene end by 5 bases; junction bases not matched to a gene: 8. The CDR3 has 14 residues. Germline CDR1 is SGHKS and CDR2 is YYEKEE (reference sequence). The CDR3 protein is CASSPRDRWETQYF. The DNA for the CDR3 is TGTGCCAGCAGCCCAAGGGACAGATGGGAGACCCAGTACTTC.

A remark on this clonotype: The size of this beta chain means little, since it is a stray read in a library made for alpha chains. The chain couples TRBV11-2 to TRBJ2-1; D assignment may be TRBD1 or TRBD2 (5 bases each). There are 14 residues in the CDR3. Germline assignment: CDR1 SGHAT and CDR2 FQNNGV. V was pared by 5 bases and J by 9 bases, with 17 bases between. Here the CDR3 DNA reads TGTGCCAGCAGCCGAACCCCGAGGGGTGGTGAGCAGTTCTTC. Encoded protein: CASSRTPRGGEQFF.

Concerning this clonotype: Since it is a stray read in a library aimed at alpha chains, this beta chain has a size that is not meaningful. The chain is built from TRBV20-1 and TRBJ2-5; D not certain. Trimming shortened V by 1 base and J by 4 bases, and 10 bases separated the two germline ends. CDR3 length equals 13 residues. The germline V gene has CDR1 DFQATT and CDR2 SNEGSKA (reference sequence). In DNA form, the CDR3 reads TGCAGTGCTAGAGTAATCTCTCGAGAGACCCAGTACTTC. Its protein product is CSARVISRETQYF.

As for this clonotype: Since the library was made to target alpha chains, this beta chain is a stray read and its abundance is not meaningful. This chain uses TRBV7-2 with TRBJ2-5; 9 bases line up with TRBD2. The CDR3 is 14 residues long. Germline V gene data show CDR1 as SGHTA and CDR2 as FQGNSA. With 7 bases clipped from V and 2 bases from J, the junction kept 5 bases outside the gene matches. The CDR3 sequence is CASNRLAVQETQYF. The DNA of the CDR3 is TGTGCCAGCAACCGACTAGCGGTACAAGAGACCCAGTACTTC.

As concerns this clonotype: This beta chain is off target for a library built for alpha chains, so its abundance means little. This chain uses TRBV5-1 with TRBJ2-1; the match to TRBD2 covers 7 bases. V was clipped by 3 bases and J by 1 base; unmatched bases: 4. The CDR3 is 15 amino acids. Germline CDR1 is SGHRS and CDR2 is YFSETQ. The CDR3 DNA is TGCGCCAGCAGCTATAGCGGGTTTTCCTACAATGAGCAGTTCTTC. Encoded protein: CASSYSGFSYNEQFF.